These 19 T cell receptor beta chains were all obtained from the same sample, sequenced in a study of blood T cell repertoires in COVID-19. Using immunoSEQ multiplex PCR, the repertoire was profiled, and TCRdb retains in-frame clones only, with some absent. The sample has about 140,000 clones; about four fifths are singletons. Sequencing was done on a sample of peripheral blood. All receptors derive from a man in his 70s who had recovered from COVID-19.

The rearrangement uses TRBV13 and TRBJ2-1; 10 bases map to TRBD2. The CDR3 has 16 amino acids. Germline-derived CDR1 and CDR2 are PRHDT and FYEKMQ (reference sequence). V dropped 5 bases and J dropped 2; count of bases not matched to a gene: 6. The CDR3 sequence: CASSPGLAEPYNEQFF. DNA for the CDR3: TGTGCCAGCAGCCCAGGACTAGCGGAGCCCTACAATGAGCAGTTCTTC.

V is TRBV19 and J is TRBJ2-1; weak D call: TRBD1 (5 bases). V lost 7 bases and J 6 bases, leaving 13 bases between the germline ends. This CDR3 region has 13 residues. Germline assignment: CDR1 LNHDA and CDR2 SQIVND (reference sequence). The CDR3 DNA reads as TGTGCCAGTACGACAGACTTTGGCAATGAGCAGTTCTTC. Translating gives CASTTDFGNEQFF. The complete variable domain, with remaining parts taken from reference TRBV19 and TRBJ2-1, reads DGGITQSPKYLFRKEGQNVTLSCEQNLNHDAMYWYRQDPGQGLRLIYYSQIVNDFQKGDIAEGYSVSREKKESFPLTVTSAQKNPTAFYLCASTTDFGNEQFFGPGTRLTVL.

The chain joins TRBV5-1 to TRBJ2-5; TRBD2 is a possible D gene (6 bases). The CDR3 sequence is 17 residues long. Between the trimmed V and J ends, which lost 9 bases and 3 bases, there was a span of 27 bases. CDR1 SGHRS and CDR2 YFSETQ come from the germline V gene. The CDR3 coding sequence is TGCGCCACTACCCCCACCTTCGGGGGACCCGACAAAGAGACCCAGTACTTC. Its translation is CATTPTFGGPDKETQYF.

The V call is TRBV7-9, the J call TRBJ2-5; 11 positions agree with TRBD2. V lost 2 bases and J lost 5; bases outside the gene matches: 10. The germline V gene encodes CDR1 SEHNR and CDR2 FQNEAQ (reference sequence). There are 17 residues in the CDR3. CDR3 DNA sequence: TGTGCCAGCAGCTTAAGGGGTCTAGCGGGAGGCCTGGAGACCCAGTACTTC. Translating gives CASSLRGLAGGLETQYF.

The V call is TRBV10-3, the J call TRBJ1-5; D remains ambiguous. The germline gives CDR1 ENHRY, CDR2 SYGVKD. CDR3 length: 14 residues. Trimming left V 3 bases short and J 0 bases short, with 6 bases between. The CDR3 coding sequence is TGTGCCATCAGTGACACACATAGCAATCAGCCCCAGCATTTT. It specifies CAISDTHSNQPQHF.

The CDR3 loop reads CASSFAGGRDGYTF. The DNA of the CDR3 is TGCGCCAGCAGCTTTGCAGGGGGCAGGGATGGCTACACCTTC. The gene calls are TRBV5-1 and TRBJ1-2; 8 bases are shared with TRBD1. CDR1 is SGHRS and CDR2 is YFSETQ in the germline V gene. The CDR3 runs 14 residues. J gave up 6 bases and V 2 bases, and 6 bases lay outside the gene matches.

V is TRBV27 and J is TRBJ1-6; D is unresolved. With 5 bases removed from V and 0 bases from J, the gap between germline ends came to 8 bases. Germline loops: CDR1 MNHEY, CDR2 SMNVEV (reference sequence). This CDR3 has 15 residues. CDR3 nucleotides: TGTGCCAGCAGTATACAGAGCTCCTATAATTCACCCCTCCACTTT. Protein product: CASSIQSSYNSPLHF.

The chain combines TRBV30 with TRBJ1-4; 10 positions match TRBD1. V shed 0 bases, J shed 7 bases, and the junction held 8 bases outside the gene matches. From germline, CDR1 is GTSNPN and CDR2 SVGIG (reference sequence). This CDR3 spans 16 amino acids. CDR3 loop: CAWSVRMTGGGEKLFF. The CDR3, as DNA: TGTGCCTGGAGTGTACGAATGACAGGGGGCGGTGAAAAACTGTTTTTT.

This rearrangement joins TRBV18 to TRBJ2-7; TRBD1 matches at 11 bases. Germline CDR1 KGHSH, CDR2 LQKENI. With 4 bases clipped from V and 7 bases from J, the junction kept 3 bases outside the gene matches. The CDR3 sequence is 13 residues long. CDR3 bases: TGTGCCAGCTCACGGGGACAGGGGGAAGAGCAGTACTTC. It is translated as CASSRGQGEEQYF. The full variable domain, completed using reference TRBV18 and TRBJ2-7, is NAGVMQNPRHLVRRRGQEARLRCSPMKGHSHVYWYRQLPEEGLKFMVYLQKENIIDESGMPKERFSAEFPKEGPSILRIQQVVRGDSAAYFCASSRGQGEEQYFGPGTRLTVT.

V is TRBV30 and J is TRBJ1-3; 7 bases fit TRBD1. This CDR3 comprises 14 residues. The V segment lost 1 base and the J segment 11 bases; nucleotides outside the gene matches: 11. Germline loops: CDR1 GTSNPN, CDR2 SVGIG (reference sequence). The CDR3 DNA sequence: TGTGCCTGGAGTGCAGAAGTAGCAGGGGGGTCCATATATTTT. The encoded protein is CAWSAEVAGGSIYF.

The CDR3 DNA reads TGTGCCAGCAGCTTGGGCGGGTCAAACTATGGCTACACCTTC. This translates into CASSLGGSNYGYTF. V and J are TRBV5-6 and TRBJ1-2; D gene unclear. The CDR3 is 14 amino acids. CDR1 is SGHDT and CDR2 is YYEEEE in the germline V gene. The V and J ends lost 0 bases and 2 bases respectively, with 8 bases between them.

The V gene is TRBV5-1, the J gene TRBJ2-1; 9 bases map to TRBD1. Germline V gives CDR1 SGHRS, CDR2 YFSETQ. V trimming: 7 bases; J trimming: 6 bases; junction bases outside the gene matches: 11. The length of the CDR3 is 15 residues. The CDR3 bases are TGCGCCAGCTTTGAGCGGACAGGGGCCACCAATGAGCAGTTCTTC. Its translation is CASFERTGATNEQFF.

The chain carries TRBV2 and TRBJ2-3; 8 bases fit TRBD2. The germline V gene encodes CDR1 SNHLY and CDR2 FYNNEI. J was trimmed by 3 bases and V by 6 bases; bases with no gene match: 5. The CDR3 has 14 residues. The CDR3 nucleotides are TGTGCCAGCAGGCTCGGACTAGCAACAGATACGCAGTATTTT. Amino acids: CASRLGLATDTQYF. The full variable domain, rest sourced from reference TRBV2 and TRBJ2-3, is EPEVTQTPSHQVTQMGQEVILRCVPISNHLYFYWYRQILGQKVEFLVSFYNNEISEKSEIFDDQFSVERPDGSNFTLKIRSTKLEDSAMYFCASRLGLATDTQYFGPGTRLTVL.

In its sample, this clone was seen once. The chain uses TRBV28 and TRBJ2-7, with 13 positions matching TRBD2. Germline CDR1 MDHEN, CDR2 SYDVKM. The ends lost 7 bases at V and 3 bases at J; junction bases unmatched: 6. The CDR3 runs to 15 residues. The CDR3 region has the DNA TGTGCCAGCAAAACCGGGACTAGCGGGATCTACGAGCAGTACTTC. Protein product: CASKTGTSGIYEQYF.

The genes are TRBV19 and TRBJ2-5; 14 bases fit TRBD2. The CDR3 contains 16 residues. V shed 5 bases, J shed 3 bases, and the junction held 5 bases outside the gene matches. Germline lookup yields CDR1 LNHDA and CDR2 SQIVND (reference sequence). In nucleotides, the CDR3 is TGTGCCAGTAGTCCTCCGGGACTAGCGGGAGAAGAGACCCAGTACTTC. Translating gives CASSPPGLAGEETQYF.

This chain uses TRBV7-9 with TRBJ1-1; D remains ambiguous. This CDR3 spans 13 amino acids. Looked up from germline, CDR1 is SEHNR and CDR2 is FQNEAQ (reference sequence). V was cut by 3 bases and J by 1 base, with 6 bases left in between. CDR3 sequence reads: CASSFVPNTEAFF. In DNA, the CDR3 is TGTGCCAGCAGCTTCGTTCCGAACACTGAAGCTTTCTTT.

The V and J genes are TRBV7-2 and TRBJ2-5; 9 bases align to TRBD1. Germline CDR1 and CDR2: SGHTA and FQGNSA. The V segment lost 4 bases and the J segment 5 bases; nucleotides outside the gene matches: 5. The CDR3 covers 14 residues. Here the CDR3 DNA reads TGTGCCAGCAGCTCGGGGACAGGGAGGGAGACCCAGTACTTC. Protein sequence: CASSSGTGRETQYF.

The sample holds one count of this clone. The V call is TRBV29-1, the J call TRBJ1-1, with 9 bases identical to TRBD1. CDR1 is SQVTM and CDR2 is ANQGSEA in the germline V gene. This CDR3 region has 14 residues. V dropped 1 base and J dropped 4; count of bases not matched to a gene: 4. The CDR3 reads CSVEGGDRATEAFF. CDR3 nucleotide sequence: TGCAGCGTTGAAGGAGGGGACAGGGCCACTGAAGCTTTCTTT.

The J gene is TRBJ2-1, the V gene TRBV9, with TRBD2 matching over 8 bases. The germline V gene has CDR1 SGDLS and CDR2 YYNGEE. J gave up 8 bases and V 1 base, and 11 bases lay outside the gene matches. The CDR3 totals 16 residues. The CDR3 DNA reads as TGTGCCAGCAGCGTACCTCAGGGACTAGTTACCGATGAGCAGTTCTTC. It codes for CASSVPQGLVTDEQFF. The complete variable domain, with remaining parts taken from reference TRBV9 and TRBJ2-1, reads DSGVTQTPKHLITATGQRVTLRCSPRSGDLSVYWYQQSLDQGLQFLIQYYNGEERAKGNILERFSAQQFPDLHSELNLSSLELGDSALYFCASSVPQGLVTDEQFFGPGTRLTVL.